The 24 T cell receptor beta chains reported below all come from one sample, sequenced in a study of blood T cell repertoires in COVID-19. The table came from immunoSEQ multiplex PCR; TCRdb's copy has only in-frame clones and leaves some out. The repertoire holds 150,000 to 200,000 clones, with approximately 87% as singletons. The sequenced sample was peripheral blood. These receptors were taken from a man aged 18 to 35 with active or convalescent COVID-19.

V gene TRBV11-2 combines with J gene TRBJ2-7, with D tentatively TRBD1 (5 bases). CDR1 SGHAT and CDR2 FQNNGV come from the germline V gene. The V end was cut by 4 bases, the J end by 0 bases, with 13 bases between. This CDR3 region has 15 residues. The CDR3 loop is CASSSLQVYSYEQYF. DNA for the CDR3: TGTGCCAGCAGCTCGTTACAGGTTTACTCCTACGAGCAGTACTTC.

The rearrangement links TRBV13 to TRBJ2-1; D gene ambiguous. CDR1 and CDR2 from the germline V gene are PRHDT and FYEKMQ (reference sequence). The CDR3 sequence is 13 residues long. Trimming pared 3 bases from V and 5 bases from J, leaving 8 bases between. DNA of the CDR3: TGTGCCAGCAGCTTGAAACTCAACAATGAGCAGTTCTTC. It translates to CASSLKLNNEQFF.

This clone was counted once. The V and J genes are TRBV6-5 and TRBJ1-5; D is unresolved. The CDR3 extends over 15 amino acids. CDR1 is MNHEY and CDR2 is SVGAGI in the germline V gene. The germline V and J ends were trimmed by 5 bases and 2 bases, with 13 bases remaining between them. This chain's CDR3 is CASSPLRDGNQPQHF. The CDR3 DNA reads as TGTGCCAGCAGTCCCCTGCGGGATGGCAATCAGCCCCAGCATTTT.

The gene calls are TRBV3-1 (or the pseudogene TRBV3-2) and TRBJ2-4; D is uncertain. V dropped 0 bases and J dropped 10 bases, with 10 bases sitting between them. Germline V lookup: CDR1 LGHDT, CDR2 YNNKEL (reference sequence). The CDR3 loop spans 13 amino acids. The CDR3: CASSQDLLEIQYF. The CDR3 DNA reads TGTGCCAGCAGCCAAGATCTTTTGGAGATTCAGTACTTC.

This chain links TRBV24-1 with TRBJ2-2, with D possibly matching TRBD1 (6 bases). CDR3 length: 15 amino acids. From germline, CDR1 is KGHDR and CDR2 SFDVKD. Trimming took 0 bases from V and 5 from J, leaving 9 bases between them. In nucleotides, the CDR3 is TGTGCCACCAGTGATTTGAGCAGGGGAACCGGGGAGCTGTTTTTT. Its protein is CATSDLSRGTGELFF.

V is TRBV19 and J is TRBJ2-3, with TRBD1 matching over 8 bases. This CDR3 is 15 amino acids long. J lost 3 bases, V lost 6 bases, and 8 bases had no gene match. Germline V gene lookup returns CDR1 LNHDA and CDR2 SQIVND (reference sequence). CDR3 bases: TGTGCCAGTAGGGATTTGGACAGGGATACAGATACGCAGTATTTT. Translation gives CASRDLDRDTDTQYF.

V gene TRBV19 combines with J gene TRBJ2-1, with a possible D match to TRBD2 (7 bases). CDR3 length: 15 residues. Germline-derived CDR1 and CDR2 are LNHDA and SQIVND (reference sequence). The V end was cut by 3 bases, the J end by 7 bases, with 16 bases between. The CDR3 bases are TGTGCCAGTAGTATCCAGCGGGGCCAGGGGAATGAGCAGTTCTTC. This sequence encodes CASSIQRGQGNEQFF.

In its sample, this clone was seen once. The chain combines TRBV18 with TRBJ2-1; the D gene is possibly TRBD1 (5 bases). Trimming took 2 bases from V and 2 from J, leaving 10 bases between them. The germline V gene has CDR1 KGHSH and CDR2 LQKENI. The CDR3 has 15 residues. Here the CDR3 DNA reads TGTGCCAGCTCACCAGGGGCAGGTCCCTACAATGAGCAGTTCTTC. Amino acids: CASSPGAGPYNEQFF.

The chain couples TRBV19 to TRBJ2-7; TRBD2 matches at 13 bases. After removal of 4 bases from V and 7 bases from J, the junction contained 7 bases not matched to a gene. The CDR3 covers 15 residues. Germline CDR1 is LNHDA and CDR2 is SQIVND (reference sequence). CDR3 DNA: TGTGCCAGTAGTACCGGGACTAGCGGGACTCCTGAGCAGTACTTC. Translation: CASSTGTSGTPEQYF.

V is TRBV7-2 and J is TRBJ2-7; a weak D match, TRBD2 (5 bases). Germline values: CDR1 SGHTA, CDR2 FQGNSA. CDR3 length equals 15 residues. V gave up 0 bases and J gave up 6 bases, with 15 bases separating them. CDR3 region: CASSLATDAGLEQYF. In nucleotides, the CDR3 is TGTGCCAGCAGCTTAGCGACGGACGCCGGACTCGAGCAGTACTTC.

The gene calls are TRBV10-3 and TRBJ2-3, with 9 bases matching TRBD2. V was clipped by 0 bases and J by 7 bases; unmatched bases: 5. The CDR3 extends over 15 amino acids. Germline V CDR1 and CDR2: ENHRY, SYGVKD. This chain's CDR3 is CAISESSGGTHTQYF. In DNA, the CDR3 is TGTGCCATCAGTGAGTCTAGCGGGGGTACTCATACGCAGTATTTT.

The rearrangement links TRBV9 to TRBJ2-5, with D uncertain. The CDR3 spans 15 residues. V was pared by 1 base and J by 1 base, with 11 bases between. Germline V gene data show CDR1 as SGDLS and CDR2 as YYNGEE. The CDR3 region has the DNA TGTGCCAGCAGCGTAAGCCCCATCCCCCAAGAGACCCAGTACTTC. Its protein product is CASSVSPIPQETQYF.

The chain joins TRBV9 to TRBJ1-1; 8 bases match TRBD1. This CDR3 spans 16 amino acids. The V gene end was trimmed by 3 bases and the J gene end by 4 bases; junction bases not matched to a gene: 11. Germline loops: CDR1 SGDLS, CDR2 YYNGEE. CDR3 coding DNA: TGTGCCAGCAGCGGACCGCCTGGACAGGGCGGCACTGAAGCTTTCTTT. Protein product: CASSGPPGQGGTEAFF. The variable domain in full, completed from reference TRBV9 and TRBJ1-1, reads DSGVTQTPKHLITATGQRVTLRCSPRSGDLSVYWYQQSLDQGLQFLIQYYNGEERAKGNILERFSAQQFPDLHSELNLSSLELGDSALYFCASSGPPGQGGTEAFFGQGTRLTVV.

J is TRBJ1-5 and V is TRBV29-1; D might be TRBD1 (5 bases). The V and J ends lost 4 bases and 7 bases respectively, with 14 bases between them. CDR1 is SQVTM, CDR2 ANQGSEA, per germline. The CDR3 consists of 13 residues. The CDR3, as DNA: TGCAGCGTTGGGGGGACTGTCGGACAGCCCCAGCATTTT. Translating gives CSVGGTVGQPQHF.

The genes are TRBV6-1 and TRBJ1-5; the D gene is possibly TRBD1 (5 bases). Germline CDR1 is MNHNS and CDR2 is SASEGT. The CDR3 covers 17 residues. The germline V and J ends were trimmed by 0 bases and 7 bases, with 19 bases remaining between them. The CDR3 sequence is CASSEALSRGASQPQHF. CDR3 coding DNA: TGTGCCAGCAGTGAAGCGCTTTCTAGGGGCGCATCCCAGCCCCAGCATTTT.

The chain employs TRBV27 and TRBJ2-5, with 14 bases identical to TRBD2. The V gene end was trimmed by 3 bases and the J gene end by 5 bases; junction bases not matched to a gene: 11. Germline loops: CDR1 MNHEY, CDR2 SMNVEV (reference sequence). This CDR3 is built from 18 residues. CDR3 nucleotides: TGTGCCAGCAGTTTGGGACTAGCGGGGGCGATTAGTTTGGAGACCCAGTACTTC. It specifies CASSLGLAGAISLETQYF.

The genes are TRBV2 and TRBJ2-1; D perhaps matches TRBD2 (6 bases). The CDR3 extends over 13 amino acids. The ends were cut back, 10 bases at V and 0 bases at J, with 10 bases in the middle. Germline lookup yields CDR1 SNHLY and CDR2 FYNNEI. CDR3 protein: CATRRASYNEQFF. The DNA of the CDR3 is TGTGCCACCCGGAGGGCCTCCTACAATGAGCAGTTCTTC.

This chain connects TRBV6-2 or TRBV6-3 to TRBJ2-1; 8 bases agree with TRBD2. V shed 5 bases and J 6 bases; nucleotides not matched to a gene: 3. From germline, CDR1 is MNHEY and CDR2 SVGEGT. The CDR3 is 13 amino acids. This chain's CDR3 is CASSKREFNEQFF. The CDR3 DNA sequence: TGTGCCAGCAGTAAGCGGGAGTTCAATGAGCAGTTCTTC.

This chain joins TRBV9 and TRBJ2-2, with 11 bases fitting TRBD2. Germline V gene lookup returns CDR1 SGDLS and CDR2 YYNGEE. This CDR3 region has 18 residues. Trimming took 6 bases from V and 0 from J; bases not matched to a gene: 10. CDR3 nucleotides: TGTGCCAGCACGACGTCGACTAGCGGGGTCGCGAACACCGGGGAGCTGTTTTTT. This sequence encodes CASTTSTSGVANTGELFF.

This clone was recorded a few times. V and J are TRBV27 and TRBJ1-2; 7 nucleotides line up with TRBD1. The trim removed 3 bases at V and 7 bases at J, leaving 5 bases unmatched. Germline assignment: CDR1 MNHEY and CDR2 SMNVEV (reference sequence). The CDR3 runs to 13 residues. The DNA of the CDR3 is TGTGCCAGCAGTTTTAGGCAGGGGGTTGGCTACACCTTC. The encoded protein is CASSFRQGVGYTF.

This chain connects TRBV7-2 to TRBJ2-3; 8 bases match TRBD2. The CDR3 runs 16 residues. Germline V lookup: CDR1 SGHTA, CDR2 FQGNSA. V lost 1 base, J lost 2 bases, and 5 bases stayed unmatched. DNA of the CDR3: TGTGCCAGCAGCTTAGTTCCGGGGGGGGTCACAGATACGCAGTATTTT. Translation gives CASSLVPGGVTDTQYF.

The chain uses TRBV7-9 and TRBJ1-2; 7 bases are a match to TRBD1. V lost 5 bases and J lost 8; bases outside the gene matches: 5. Germline loops: CDR1 SEHNR, CDR2 FQNEAQ (reference sequence). This CDR3 comprises 12 residues. The CDR3 region is CASSNRGGGYTF. CDR3 DNA sequence: TGTGCCAGCAGCAACAGGGGAGGCGGCTACACCTTC.

The chain recombines TRBV5-1 with TRBJ2-1; 12 bases line up with TRBD2. This CDR3 comprises 16 residues. The J segment lost 5 bases and the V segment lost 4 bases, leaving 7 bases of the junction unmatched. Germline CDR1 reads SGHRS; CDR2 reads YFSETQ. The CDR3 protein is CASSTGLAGLHNEQFF. As DNA, the CDR3 is TGCGCCAGCAGCACGGGACTAGCGGGCCTTCACAATGAGCAGTTCTTC.

This chain uses TRBV6-5 with TRBJ2-7, with 10 bases matching TRBD2. The ends lost 4 bases at V and 3 bases at J; junction bases unmatched: 6. From germline, CDR1 is MNHEY and CDR2 SVGAGI. The CDR3 length is 15 residues. CDR3 DNA: TGTGCCAGCAGTTTATCGACTAGCGGGTACTACGAGCAGTACGTC. Amino acid sequence: CASSLSTSGYYEQYV.